The TCR beta chain under discussion was sequenced for a study of blood T cell repertoires in COVID-19 (dated by TCRdb to about 2020). For the wider study: The collaborator samples originated in the United States, Italy and Spain and spanned the acute and convalescent phases of COVID-19. The sample metadata nearly always contained a de-identified subject ID, COVID-19 status, age in years and sex. The material from the prospective study consisted of cDNA or gDNA derived from T cells, B-cell-depleted T cells, or PBMCs. The repertoires were released in a freely available public database intended as a resource for research on the immune response to SARS-CoV-2. Deeply sampled blood TCRbeta repertoires from subjects exposed to, actively infected with, or recovered from COVID-19 were included in the dataset. Samples came from the ongoing ImmuneRACE study (first 160 participants) plus 1,254 subjects from 6 global collaborators. Where available, HLA class I and class II types were obtained from metadata supplied by the sample provider rather than from assay-based typing.

V is cut back by 3 bases and J by 7 bases, with 10 bases in the junction unmatched. CDR1 is given as DFQATT and CDR2 as SNEGSKA, both from the germline V gene (reference sequence). Reading from cysteine to phenylalanine, the CDR3 counts 16 amino acids. Only the CDR3 DNA stays, 48 bases, in frame from base 1. Each collaborating institution followed its own protocols to collect whole blood in K2EDTA tubes. Collaborator samples were shipped for TCRbeta analysis as frozen whole blood, isolated PBMCs, or DNA extracted from either sample type. The immunoSEQ Assay, a bias-controlled multiplex PCR, was used to amplify TCRbeta CDR3 regions from genomic DNA. In the paper's pipeline: Within the assay, amplification of reference gene primers was used to estimate how many nucleated cells each sample contained. Sequence reads were collapsed and filtered to measure the absolute abundance of every unique TCRbeta CDR3 rearrangement. For each sample, productive Simpson clonality was calculated by taking the square root of Simpson's diversity index across productive rearrangements. TCRdb obtained this table from immuneACCESS and retained in-frame rearrangements with V and J assigned. These tables miss some clones; where compared with another copy, unresolved V genes account for less than half of the shortfall, and the remainder is unexplained. That table gives V, J and clone size, and the DNA gave D and trimming. The sample yields under 500,000 clones; around 88% were counted once. The ten largest clones capture about 4.3% of the sample.

In regard to this clone: Its antigen is unknown. No much larger clone exists at a distance of one base, and base qualities are not known.

What the research found in general, with its limitations: The amount of clinical and demographic metadata varied by source and participant and was provided uncurated.

The chain is made from TRBV20-1 and TRBJ2-1; 12 bases in between match TRBD2. The sequence derives from a woman between 25 and 40 years old with acute or convalescent COVID-19. Specimen: peripheral blood. The CDR3 in this case is CSASNWASGGENEQFF. The nucleotides read TGCAGTGCTAGTAATTGGGCTAGCGGGGGGGAGAATGAGCAGTTCTTC.